These 21 T cell receptor beta chains were all obtained from the same sample, sequenced in a study of regulatory T cells in long-lasting Graves disease. According to the study, TCR beta libraries were built with iRepertoire HTBI primers and CDR3-region Arm-PCR. TCRdb analysed the multiplex PCR reads with MiXCR anew, one entry per CDR3 protein. This sample has 400,000 to 650,000 distinct CDR3 sequences, with about 16% found just once. Described time point: newly diagnosed GD, antithyroid drugs for less than 3 months. PBMCs provided the RNA from which the TCR library was made. The same data also went into a second study, on T cells in Graves' hyperthyroidism and ophthalmopathy.

This material consisted of peripheral blood mononuclear cells (PBMCs), taken at new diagnosis, from a patient treated with antithyroid drugs. The receptors shown here come from a woman aged 35-65 years with Graves disease.

This clonotype was seen repeatedly, ten times or more. The chain uses TRBV5-1 and TRBJ2-3; a possible D gene is TRBD2 (6 bases). Trimming took off 0 bases at V and 1 base at J, with 12 bases between the two ends. Per germline, CDR1 SGHRS and CDR2 YFSETQ. The CDR3 consists of 16 residues. The CDR3 bases are TGCGCCAGCAGCTTGGCCTCCGGGACTGGCACAGATACGCAGTATTTT. Its translation is CASSLASGTGTDTQYF.

This clonotype has only a few counts. J is TRBJ2-5 and V is TRBV19; 7 bases line up with TRBD2. The germline gives CDR1 LNHDA, CDR2 SQIVND (reference sequence). The CDR3 extends over 13 amino acids. Losses at the gene ends were 5 bases for V and 5 bases for J; bases not matched to a gene: 5. The CDR3 loop reads CASSHGLGETQYF. CDR3 coding DNA: TGTGCCAGTAGTCACGGACTAGGGGAGACCCAGTACTTC.

V is TRBV5-1 and J is TRBJ2-7; D assignment may be TRBD1 or TRBD2 (6 bases each). The CDR3 runs to 13 residues. Germline assignment: CDR1 SGHRS and CDR2 YFSETQ. With 5 bases removed from V and 3 bases from J, the gap between germline ends came to 12 bases. CDR3 region: CASRGGSNYEQYF. The CDR3 coding sequence is TGCGCCAGCAGGGGGGGCTCTAACTACGAGCAGTACTTC.

In its sample, this clonotype was seen a few times. The chain is built from TRBV5-1 and TRBJ2-1; TRBD1 might be the D (6 bases). V lost 4 bases to trimming and J lost 8 bases, with 16 bases between them. The CDR3 is 14 residues long. Germline assignment: CDR1 SGHRS and CDR2 YFSETQ. In DNA form, the CDR3 reads TGCGCCAGCAGCCAACAACAGGGATCATATGAGCAGTTCTTC. Protein: CASSQQQGSYEQFF.

This CDR3 is CASSPVDRLYGYTF. For the CDR3, the DNA is TGTGCCAGCAGCCCCGTCGACAGACTCTATGGCTACACCTTC. V usage is TRBV7-9 and J usage is TRBJ1-2; a weak D match, TRBD1 (5 bases). Trimming took off 5 bases at V and 4 bases at J, with 14 bases between the two ends. The CDR3 contains 14 residues. Germline V gene lookup returns CDR1 SEHNR and CDR2 FQNEAQ (reference sequence).

This clonotype turned up a few times. The J gene is TRBJ1-2, the V gene TRBV28, with D possibly being TRBD1 (6 bases). Trimming removed 6 bases from V and 3 bases from J, with 17 bases in between. The germline V gene has CDR1 MDHEN and CDR2 SYDVKM. The length of the CDR3 is 15 residues. The CDR3 spells CASSLTGAADYGYTF. Here the CDR3 DNA reads TGTGCCAGCAGCCTCACGGGGGCGGCTGACTATGGCTACACCTTC.

This clonotype appeared many times. This chain connects TRBV27 to TRBJ1-4; TRBD1 is a possible D gene (5 bases). The germline CDR1 and CDR2 sequences are MNHEY and SMNVEV (reference sequence). Trimming cost V 4 bases and J 2 bases, with 11 bases left between them. The CDR3 has 15 residues. In DNA, the CDR3 is TGTGCCAGCAGTTCTCCAGGGCCCACTAATGAAAAACTGTTTTTT. It specifies CASSSPGPTNEKLFF. Drawing the rest from reference TRBV27 and TRBJ1-4, the complete variable domain is EAQVTQNPRYLITVTGKKLTVTCSQNMNHEYMSWYRQDPGLGLRQIYYSMNVEVTDKGDVPEGYKVSRKEKRNFPLILESPSPNQTSLYFCASSSPGPTNEKLFFGSGTQLSVL.

This clonotype was seen repeatedly, ten times or more. This chain uses TRBV7-2 with TRBJ1-5; D remains unclear. Germline V gene sequence: CDR1 SGHTA, CDR2 FQGNSA. The CDR3 totals 13 residues. Trimming took off 6 bases at V and 0 bases at J, with 6 bases between the two ends. The CDR3 reads CASSFGSNQPQHF. In DNA, the CDR3 is TGTGCCAGCAGTTTTGGTAGCAATCAGCCCCAGCATTTT.

This chain links TRBV6-1 with TRBJ2-2; the match to TRBD1 covers 12 bases. With V trimmed by 6 bases and J by 5 bases, 7 bases remained unmatched. Germline V gives CDR1 MNHNS, CDR2 SASEGT. The CDR3 has 16 residues. The CDR3 nucleotides read TGTGCCAGCAGGCCTTGGGGACAGGGGGCGACCGGGGAGCTGTTTTTT. As protein: CASRPWGQGATGELFF.

This clonotype was detected a few times. The chain is built from TRBV14 and TRBJ2-7, with 7 bases fitting TRBD1. V shed 4 bases, J shed 12 bases, and the junction held 15 bases outside the gene matches. The CDR3 is 14 residues long. Germline V gene lookup returns CDR1 SGHDN and CDR2 FVKESK. The CDR3: CASSPNRGEDSRYF. Written as DNA, the CDR3 is TGTGCCAGCAGCCCAAACAGGGGAGAGGATTCCCGGTACTTC.

This chain links TRBV4-1 with TRBJ1-1, with TRBD1 identical over 7 bases. The CDR3 sequence is 16 residues long. Per germline, CDR1 MGHRA and CDR2 YSYEKL. V shed 2 bases and J 0 bases; nucleotides not matched to a gene: 6. In DNA form, the CDR3 reads TGCGCCAGCAGCCAACTGGGACAGCGGCTGAACACTGAAGCTTTCTTT. Its translation is CASSQLGQRLNTEAFF.

This clonotype was observed at least ten times. The V gene is TRBV28, the J gene TRBJ1-1; TRBD1 matches 9 bases. Germline V lookup: CDR1 MDHEN, CDR2 SYDVKM. CDR3 length equals 15 residues. With 4 bases clipped from V and 7 bases from J, the junction kept 10 bases outside the gene matches. CDR3 residues: CASSSRTGVSIEAFF. The CDR3 DNA is TGTGCCAGCAGTTCCAGGACAGGGGTCTCTATTGAAGCTTTCTTT.

V usage is TRBV20-1 and J usage is TRBJ2-2; D gene ambiguous. The V end was cut by 3 bases, the J end by 1 base, with 6 bases between. Germline V gene lookup returns CDR1 DFQATT and CDR2 SNEGSKA (reference sequence). This CDR3 comprises 13 residues. The CDR3 DNA sequence: TGCAGTGCTAGTAGTTGGAACACCGGGGAGCTGTTTTTT. As protein: CSASSWNTGELFF.

A few counts support this clonotype. The rearrangement joins TRBV6-1 to TRBJ1-6; D not certain. CDR1 MNHNS and CDR2 SASEGT come from the germline V gene. The ends were cut back, 2 bases at V and 12 bases at J, with 5 bases in the middle. This CDR3 spans 11 amino acids. CDR3 DNA sequence: TGTGCCAGCAGTGAAAAGGGACCCCTCCACTTT. Protein sequence: CASSEKGPLHF.

The chain recombines TRBV3-1 with TRBJ1-2; D is possibly TRBD1 (5 bases). V was cut by 7 bases and J by 8 bases, with 20 bases left in between. CDR3 length equals 14 residues. CDR1 and CDR2 from the germline V gene are LGHDT and YNNKEL (reference sequence). CDR3 sequence: CASKPTQEFKGYTF. The DNA for the CDR3 is TGTGCCAGCAAACCTACACAGGAATTCAAAGGCTACACCTTC.

The genes are TRBV20-1 and TRBJ2-7, with TRBD1 as a possible D gene (6 bases). V was pared by 1 base and J by 5 bases, with 21 bases between. Germline V lookup: CDR1 DFQATT, CDR2 SNEGSKA (reference sequence). CDR3 length: 16 amino acids. CDR3 in amino acids: CSARAGRGWSQDEQYF. DNA for the CDR3: TGCAGTGCTAGAGCAGGCAGGGGTTGGTCCCAGGACGAGCAGTACTTC.

Many counts were recorded for this clonotype. This chain uses TRBV12-3 or TRBV12-4 with TRBJ2-5, with TRBD1 matching 10 bases. J lost 2 bases, V lost 3 bases, and 6 bases had no gene match. The CDR3 is 16 amino acids. This chain's CDR3 is CASSLRQGAGQETQYF. CDR3 sequence (DNA): TGTGCCAGCAGTTTGAGACAGGGGGCAGGGCAAGAGACCCAGTACTTC.

There are a few counts of this clonotype. V gene TRBV29-1 combines with J gene TRBJ2-2; D not resolved. Per germline, CDR1 SQVTM and CDR2 ANQGSEA. Between the trimmed V and J ends, which lost 3 bases and 2 bases, there was a span of 4 bases. The length of the CDR3 is 12 residues. The CDR3 sequence: CSVDANTGELFF. CDR3 nucleotide sequence: TGCAGCGTTGATGCAAACACCGGGGAGCTGTTTTTT.

This clonotype was counted ten times or more. This chain uses TRBV9 with TRBJ2-3; 10 bases line up with TRBD2. Germline-derived CDR1 and CDR2 are SGDLS and YYNGEE. The CDR3 consists of 16 residues. V lost 7 bases, J lost 0 bases, and 8 bases stayed unmatched. DNA of the CDR3: TGTGCCAGCGGGACTAGCGACCTGACTAGCACAGATACGCAGTATTTT. It codes for CASGTSDLTSTDTQYF.

The rearrangement uses TRBV14 and TRBJ2-2, with D possibly matching TRBD2 (5 bases). This CDR3 comprises 18 residues. The V and J ends lost 1 base and 4 bases respectively, with 19 bases between them. Germline lookup yields CDR1 SGHDN and CDR2 FVKESK. CDR3 sequence (DNA): TGTGCCAGCAGCCAAGGCCCCCGCCGGGGATTGGTCACCGGGGAGCTGTTTTTT. This encodes CASSQGPRRGLVTGELFF.

This clonotype was seen a handful of times. The chain uses TRBV9 and TRBJ2-3; D is tentatively TRBD1 or TRBD2 (5 bases each). The CDR3 runs to 14 residues. Germline assignment: CDR1 SGDLS and CDR2 YYNGEE. Trimming removed 0 bases at V and 4 bases at J, with 9 bases between. The CDR3: CASSVDRGADTQYF. In nucleotides, the CDR3 is TGTGCCAGCAGCGTAGATAGGGGAGCAGATACGCAGTATTTT.